Listed below are T cell receptor beta chains from one sample, sequenced in a study of radiation and T cells in renal cell carcinoma. Produced via immunoSEQ multiplex PCR; TCRdb's table is partial and in-frame only. The table lists about 73,000 clones, 75% to 90% of them singletons, with about 2.4% in the top ten. Material: blood, obtained from a patient whose treatment included radiotherapy and nephrectomy. The receptors shown here come from a woman between 55 and 75 years old with renal cell carcinoma. Both conserved end residues are part of each CDR3. The D gene is left open where the match is weak. Size tells how often a clone was seen (once, few, many) or the class of an expanded clone, and some rows leave it out.

>TRBJ1-1|TRBD1|-|TRBV30
TGTGCCTGGAACAGGGGATTGAACACTGAAGCTTTCTTT
CAWNRGLNTEAFF
>TRBJ2-3|-|-|TRBV5-1
TGCGCCAGCAGCTTGGGTCAGGGCTTAGATACGCAGTATTTT
CASSLGQGLDTQYF
>TRBJ2-5|TRBD2|-|TRBV7-2
TGTGCCAGCAGCCGGACTAGCGGGGGGGGTCAAGAGACCCAGTACTTC
CASSRTSGGGQETQYF
>TRBJ2-2|TRBD1|few|TRBV7-6
TGTGCCAGCAACACACCGGGACAGGGGAACACCGGGGAGCTGTTTTTT
CASNTPGQGNTGELFF
>TRBJ1-4|-|-|TRBV6-6
TGTGCCAGCAGTTATTTACAGGGTGAAAAACTGTTTTTT
CASSYLQGEKLFF
>TRBJ1-2|TRBD1|-|TRBV25-1
TGTGCCAGCAGCCCGGGACAGGGGGCCTATGGCTACACCTTC
CASSPGQGAYGYTF
>TRBJ1-6|-|-|TRBV11-3
TGTGCCAGCAGCTTATCCGCCGTAGGTTCACCCCTCCACTTT
CASSLSAVGSPLHF
>TRBJ1-1|TRBD1|-|TRBV2
TGTGCCAGCGGTCAAAGACAGGGTAACACTGAAGCTTTCTTT
CASGQRQGNTEAFF
>TRBJ1-5|TRBD1|-|TRBV18
TGTGCCAGCTCGGCTGACAGGGGAAGCAATCAGCCCCAGCATTTT
CASSADRGSNQPQHF
>TRBJ2-3|TRBD1|-|TRBV4-1
TGCGCCAGCAGCCGCGGACAGGGTAGCACAGATACGCAGTATTTT
CASSRGQGSTDTQYF
>TRBJ2-5|-|once|TRBV5-1
TGCGCTAGCAGCTTGAGGCTTCTGACAGACGGGACCCAGTACTTC
CASSLRLLTDGTQYF
>TRBJ2-1|TRBD2|-|TRBV5-4
TGTGCCAGCAGCTTCATGGTTAGCGGGAATGAGCAGTTCTTC
CASSFMVSGNEQFF
>TRBJ1-2|TRBD1|-|TRBV6-6
TGTGCCAGCAACACAGGGGATGGCTACACCTTC
CASNTGDGYTF
>TRBJ2-7|TRBD2|-|TRBV18
TGTGCCAGCTCCCCCTCGGGGGGTCCCGAGCAGTACTTC
CASSPSGGPEQYF
>TRBJ1-1|-|-|TRBV7-2
TGTGCCAGCAGCAGACAGGTATCGACTGAAGCTTTCTTT
CASSRQVSTEAFF
>TRBJ1-4|-|-|TRBV28
TGTGCCAGCAGTTTAGCCAGACTAAAACCTCGGGGTGAAAAACTGTTTTTT
CASSLARLKPRGEKLFF
>TRBJ2-2|TRBD1|-|TRBV27
TGTGCCAGCAGGCGTGGGACAGGCTTACAAACCGGGGAGCTGTTTTTT
CASRRGTGLQTGELFF
>TRBJ2-3|-|-|TRBV7-2
TGTGCCAGCAGGCTTAGCGAAATGGTAACAGATACGCAGTATTTT
CASRLSEMVTDTQYF
>TRBJ2-7|TRBD2|-|TRBV15
TGTGCCACCAGCAGGGCACGGGGACTAGGTAACGAGCAGTACTTC
CATSRARGLGNEQYF
>TRBJ1-1|TRBD1|few|TRBV9
TGTGCCAGCAGCGTAGGTAACAGGGGGAACACTGAAGCTTTCTTT
CASSVGNRGNTEAFF
>TRBJ1-6|-|-|TRBV27
TGTGCCAGCAGCCCCTATAATTCACCCCTCCACTTT
CASSPYNSPLHF
>TRBJ2-6|-|-|TRBV4-3
TGCGCCAGCAGTCCTTGGGGGAGAGGGGCCAACGTCCTGACTTTC
CASSPWGRGANVLTF
>TRBJ2-3|TRBD2|-|TRBV7-9
TGTGCCAGCAGCCCCCCCAGCGGGGGGGATAGCGATACGCAGTATTTT
CASSPPSGGDSDTQYF
>TRBJ2-4|-|-|TRBV2
TGTGCCAGCAGTAGGACAGCTCCCGGGGGAAACATTCAGTACTTC
CASSRTAPGGNIQYF
>TRBJ1-1|-|-|TRBV14
TGTGCCAGCAGCACCCGGACTGAGTTCACTGAAGCTTTCTTT
CASSTRTEFTEAFF
>TRBJ2-2|TRBD1|-|TRBV7-2
TGTGCCAGCAGCCCTTTATGGGTACAGGGGAGAACCGGGGAGCTGTTTTTT
CASSPLWVQGRTGELFF
>TRBJ1-1|-|-|TRBV19
TGTGCCAGTAGTTTGTTAATTGGGAACACTGAAGCTTTCTTT
CASSLLIGNTEAFF
>TRBJ2-7|-|-|TRBV5-1
TGCGCCAGCAGCTTGGGTGGGGGCTTAACCTACGAGCAGTACTTC
CASSLGGGLTYEQYF